This T cell receptor beta chain was found in a study of blood T cell repertoires in COVID-19. Per germline, CDR1 SGHRS and CDR2 YFSETQ. The V end lost 4 bases, the J end lost 5 bases, and 9 bases lay between the germline ends. The CDR3 consists of 12 residues. The repertoire was sequenced with immunoSEQ multiplex PCR; TCRdb's copy has only in-frame clones and lacks some. The sample gives approximately 310,000 clones, 80% to 90% of which show up once; 2.2% is in the top ten. The V call is TRBV5-1, the J call TRBJ1-1; D unclear. This receptor was taken from a young man who had recovered from COVID-19. The sample consisted of PBMCs or T cells enriched from blood (not recorded which). The CDR3 DNA is TGCGCCAGCAGCGCAGGTCGGACTGAAGCTTTCTTT. Its translation is CASSAGRTEAFF.